The 21 T cell receptor beta chains below were found in one sample sequenced in a study of shared clonotypes between healthy human individuals. The protocol was immunoSEQ multiplex PCR, while the TCRdb copy is restricted to in-frame clones and leaves out a portion. The sample lists some 2.3 million clones, over 85% occurring once. The sequencing input was naive CD4+ T cells from PBMCs. Indicated subset: CD45RA+ positively selected. The receptors stem from a man aged 18-30 years in good health. Some clones in this sample may be carry-over from other donors' samples.

The chain's CDR3 is CASSQERTSREQYF. The CDR3 DNA reads as TGCGCCAGCAGCCAAGAAAGAACGTCAAGAGAGCAGTACTTC. The chain couples TRBV4-3 to TRBJ2-7; D is unclear. The V end was cut by 0 bases, the J end by 7 bases, with 13 bases between. Per germline, CDR1 LGHNA and CDR2 YSLEER. The CDR3 runs 14 residues.

This chain uses TRBV28 with TRBJ2-7; D tentatively reads TRBD1 or TRBD2 (6 bases each). Trimming pared 7 bases from V and 5 bases from J, leaving 18 bases between. CDR1 and CDR2 (germline): MDHEN, SYDVKM. The CDR3 extends over 14 amino acids. CDR3 in amino acids: CASIKWSGAHEQYF. CDR3 in DNA: TGTGCCAGCATAAAATGGTCGGGGGCCCACGAGCAGTACTTC.

The chain recombines TRBV9 with TRBJ2-3; 8 nucleotides match TRBD2. Trimming at V came to 4 bases and at J to 0 bases, leaving 7 bases not matched to a gene. Germline V gene sequence: CDR1 SGDLS, CDR2 YYNGEE. The CDR3 is 16 residues long. Written as DNA, the CDR3 is TGTGCCAGCAGCCATCGTACTAGCGGTAGCACAGATACGCAGTATTTT. This gives the protein CASSHRTSGSTDTQYF.

This chain uses TRBV4-1 with TRBJ2-7; TRBD2 might be the D (5 bases). Trimming pared 3 bases from V and 1 base from J, leaving 16 bases between. In germline, CDR1 is MGHRA, CDR2 YSYEKL. The CDR3 has 16 residues. The DNA for the CDR3 is TGCGCCAGCAGCCATCACGGGCGGGTGGCTTCCTACGAGCAGTACTTC. Translated: CASSHHGRVASYEQYF.

A remark on this clone: Other DNA variants within this sample encode the same CDR3. The chain combines TRBV7-9 with TRBJ2-1, with TRBD2 matching over 10 bases. Germline V gives CDR1 SEHNR, CDR2 FQNEAQ (reference sequence). V gave up 5 bases and J gave up 3 bases; unmatched junction bases: 4. The CDR3 is 15 residues long. CDR3: CASSPGLADYNEQFF. For the CDR3, the DNA is TGTGCCAGCAGCCCCGGACTAGCGGACTACAATGAGCAGTTCTTC.

This chain links TRBV25-1 with TRBJ2-1; 7 bases fit TRBD2. This CDR3 spans 16 amino acids. Trimming took 7 bases from V and 4 from J; bases not matched to a gene: 13. CDR1 and CDR2 (germline): MGHDK, SYGVNS. This CDR3 is CASTPLWGGVYNEQFF. The CDR3 bases are TGTGCCAGCACTCCTCTGTGGGGAGGGGTTTACAATGAGCAGTTCTTC.

This clone has only one observation. The chain employs TRBV19 and TRBJ2-5, with TRBD2 matching 8 bases. Germline lookup yields CDR1 LNHDA and CDR2 SQIVND (reference sequence). The CDR3 length is 14 residues. Germline trimming cut 9 bases from V and 4 bases from J; bases unmatched to any gene: 10. The CDR3, as DNA: TGTGCCAGCCGTCTGGCGGGAGGTGGAGAGACCCAGTACTTC. As protein: CASRLAGGGETQYF.

The V and J genes are TRBV6-5 and TRBJ2-1, with TRBD2 identical over 12 bases. V dropped 8 bases and J dropped 10; count of bases not matched to a gene: 6. Per the germline V gene, CDR1 is MNHEY and CDR2 is SVGAGI. CDR3 length equals 13 residues. The CDR3 here is CASRTSGIREQFF. The DNA of the CDR3 is TGTGCCAGCCGGACTAGCGGGATCCGAGAGCAGTTCTTC.

The chain carries TRBV7-2 and TRBJ2-3; the D is unclear. The CDR3 totals 14 residues. The ends were cut back, 5 bases at V and 2 bases at J, with 11 bases in the middle. Germline V gene sequence: CDR1 SGHTA, CDR2 FQGNSA. CDR3 region: CASSPARNTDTQYF. The DNA of the CDR3 is TGTGCCAGCAGCCCCGCGCGGAACACAGATACGCAGTATTTT.

The V gene is TRBV29-1, the J gene TRBJ2-1; D not resolved. The ends were cut back, 4 bases at V and 3 bases at J, with 16 bases in the middle. The CDR3 spans 15 residues. CDR1 and CDR2 (germline): SQVTM, ANQGSEA. The CDR3 here is CSVVGTPRNYNEQFF. The CDR3 nucleotides read TGCAGCGTTGTAGGAACACCGAGAAACTACAATGAGCAGTTCTTC.

The rearrangement joins TRBV6-6 to TRBJ2-1, with a possible D match to TRBD2 (5 bases). V gave up 2 bases and J gave up 5 bases, with 10 bases separating them. CDR3 length equals 14 residues. CDR1 and CDR2 from the germline V gene are MNHNY and SVGAGI (reference sequence). The CDR3 spells CASSYESGNNEQFF. CDR3 in DNA: TGTGCCAGCAGTTACGAGAGCGGCAACAATGAGCAGTTCTTC.

The chain is built from TRBV6-5 and TRBJ2-1; 12 bases line up with TRBD2. Germline V gene data show CDR1 as MNHEY and CDR2 as SVGAGI. J was trimmed by 8 bases and V by 6 bases; bases with no gene match: 8. The CDR3 has 15 residues. The CDR3 nucleotides are TGTGCCAGCAGGCCCGGACTAGCGGGATTGGATGAGCAGTTCTTC. It is translated as CASRPGLAGLDEQFF.

This chain connects TRBV4-3 to TRBJ2-6; D possibly corresponds to TRBD1 (6 bases). CDR1 is LGHNA, CDR2 YSLEER, per germline. CDR3 length: 18 amino acids. Deletions cut 1 base from V and 3 bases from J, with 16 bases between. Here the CDR3 DNA reads TGCGCCAGCAGCCAAGTACTTTGGGCGGACAGTGGGGCCAACGTCCTGACTTTC. Translation: CASSQVLWADSGANVLTF.

This clone has just one count. The chain employs TRBV4-2 and TRBJ2-7, with D tentatively TRBD1 (6 bases). The germline V and J ends were trimmed by 4 bases and 3 bases, with 13 bases remaining between them. Germline-derived CDR1 and CDR2 are LGHNA and YNFKEQ. CDR3 length equals 14 residues. The DNA for the CDR3 is TGTGCCAGCAGCCCCGCGGAAGGGGGCTACGAGCAGTACTTC. It translates to CASSPAEGGYEQYF.

This clone appeared a single time. The chain couples TRBV5-4 to TRBJ2-6; D not certain. Trimming stripped 1 base from V and 1 base from J, with 9 bases between. The germline gives CDR1 SGHNT, CDR2 YYREEE (reference sequence). This CDR3 comprises 16 residues. CDR3: CASSLRQLSGANVLTF. CDR3 nucleotide sequence: TGTGCCAGCAGCTTGAGACAACTGTCTGGGGCCAACGTCCTGACTTTC.

The CDR3 here is CSVEGTIKNIQYF. In nucleotides, the CDR3 is TGCAGCGTTGAAGGGACTATCAAAAACATTCAGTACTTC. This chain connects TRBV29-1 to TRBJ2-4; D might be TRBD2 (6 bases). The CDR3 runs 13 residues. CDR1 and CDR2 from the germline V gene are SQVTM and ANQGSEA. V was shortened by 1 base and J by 3 bases, with 7 bases between the two germline ends. Using reference TRBV29-1 and TRBJ2-4 for the parts outside the CDR3, the full variable domain is SAVISQKPSRDICQRGTSLTIQCQVDSQVTMMFWYRQQPGQSLTLIATANQGSEATYESGFVIDKFPISRPNLTFSTLTVSNMSPEDSSIYLCSVEGTIKNIQYFGAGTRLSVL.

This chain connects TRBV29-1 to TRBJ2-1; D gene unclear. This CDR3 is 15 amino acids long. With 4 bases removed from V and 0 bases from J, the gap between germline ends came to 13 bases. Germline V CDR1 and CDR2: SQVTM, ANQGSEA. CDR3 bases: TGCAGCGTTGGCTCCACACCGAGCTCCTACAATGAGCAGTTCTTC. Its translation: CSVGSTPSSYNEQFF.

A word on this clone: Other DNA sequences of this sample code for an identical CDR3. The chain couples TRBV18 to TRBJ2-5; the match to TRBD1 covers 10 bases. The germline CDR1 and CDR2 sequences are KGHSH and LQKENI. The CDR3 runs to 14 residues. With 3 bases clipped from V and 4 bases from J, the junction kept 2 bases outside the gene matches. This CDR3 reads CASSPGQGLETQYF. CDR3 DNA: TGTGCCAGCTCACCGGGACAGGGGCTAGAGACCCAGTACTTC.

This rearrangement joins TRBV10-3 to TRBJ2-3; 7 nucleotides match TRBD2. The CDR3 sequence is 16 residues long. Germline CDR1 reads ENHRY; CDR2 reads SYGVKD. After removal of 5 bases from V and 4 bases from J, the junction contained 12 bases not matched to a gene. CDR3 sequence (DNA): TGTGCCATCAGTACTACCCGTCGCGGGAGTTCAGATACGCAGTATTTT. Amino acids: CAISTTRRGSSDTQYF.

In regard to this clone: Other DNA variants within this sample encode the same CDR3. The V and J genes are TRBV6-6 and TRBJ1-1, with a possible D match to TRBD1 (5 bases). This CDR3 is built from 14 residues. Trimming took off 0 bases at V and 4 bases at J, with 9 bases between the two ends. CDR1 and CDR2 (germline): MNHNY, SVGAGI (reference sequence). CDR3 sequence (DNA): TGTGCCAGCAGTTACTCCGGAGGGGCCACTGAAGCTTTCTTT. Residues: CASSYSGGATEAFF.

The chain couples TRBV7-6 to TRBJ2-7; D gene ambiguous. This CDR3 contains 12 residues. V lost 2 bases and J lost 3, with 5 bases in between. Germline assignment: CDR1 SGHVS and CDR2 FNYEAQ. CDR3 sequence reads: CASSLYDYEQYF. The DNA of the CDR3 is TGTGCCAGCAGCTTATATGACTACGAGCAGTACTTC.